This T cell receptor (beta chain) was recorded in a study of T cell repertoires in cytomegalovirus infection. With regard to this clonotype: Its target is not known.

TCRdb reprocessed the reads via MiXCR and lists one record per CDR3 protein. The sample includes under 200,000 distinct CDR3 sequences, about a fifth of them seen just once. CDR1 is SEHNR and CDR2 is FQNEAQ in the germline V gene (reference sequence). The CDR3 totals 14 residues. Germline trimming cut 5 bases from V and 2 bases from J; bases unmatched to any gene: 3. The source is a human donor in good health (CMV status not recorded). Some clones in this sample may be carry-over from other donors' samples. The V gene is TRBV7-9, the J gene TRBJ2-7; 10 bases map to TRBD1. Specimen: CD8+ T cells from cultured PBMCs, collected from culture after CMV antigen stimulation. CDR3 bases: TGTGCCAGCAGCCGGGGACAGGGGCCCTACGAGCAGTACTTC. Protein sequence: CASSRGQGPYEQYF.